This TCR beta chain stems from a study of T cell responses to AZD1222 COVID-19 vaccine. Broader study findings: Nearly half of the spike-specific TCRs reportedly recognize variant regions that carry no mutations.

Trimming at V came to 3 bases and at J to 3 bases, leaving 12 bases not matched to a gene. The CDR3 is 16 residues long. CDR1 and CDR2 (germline): SGHRS, YFSETQ. Sequenced by immunoSEQ multiplex PCR; TCRdb stores in-frame clones only, minus some. The profile shows roughly 50,000 clones, nearly 90% of them singletons. About this clone: Its specificity is unknown.

This sequence was found in an adult in good health. The chain employs TRBV5-1 and TRBJ2-7; the match to TRBD1 covers 7 bases. Here the sequenced sample was peripheral blood, taken on day 0 of AZD1222 vaccination. CDR3 residues: CASSWGTERTYYEQYF. CDR3 coding DNA: TGCGCCAGCAGCTGGGGGACAGAACGGACCTACTACGAGCAGTACTTC.